This TCR beta chain stems from a study of blood T cells in healthy people across ages. For the second PCR, which ran for 7 to 11 cycles, a sample-barcoded 5' primer and a J-beta primer mix were used. TCRdb re-called the 5' RACE reads through MiXCR, storing one row per CDR3 protein. The sample carries roughly 1.5 million distinct CDR3 sequences, roughly 43% recorded once. General study points: Any conclusive comparison of naive versus antigen-experienced cells was prevented by using unsorted PBMCs.

This clonotype was seen at least ten times. Its antigen remains unidentified. Germline V gene lookup returns CDR1 DFQATT and CDR2 SNEGSKA (reference sequence). The CDR3 has 10 amino acids. The TCR was taken from a woman aged 18-30 years in good health. The V call is TRBV20-1, the J call TRBJ2-5; unclear D gene. The sequenced material came from blood. CDR3 DNA: TGCAGCTTCTACCAAGAGACCCAGTACTTC. This translates into CSFYQETQYF.